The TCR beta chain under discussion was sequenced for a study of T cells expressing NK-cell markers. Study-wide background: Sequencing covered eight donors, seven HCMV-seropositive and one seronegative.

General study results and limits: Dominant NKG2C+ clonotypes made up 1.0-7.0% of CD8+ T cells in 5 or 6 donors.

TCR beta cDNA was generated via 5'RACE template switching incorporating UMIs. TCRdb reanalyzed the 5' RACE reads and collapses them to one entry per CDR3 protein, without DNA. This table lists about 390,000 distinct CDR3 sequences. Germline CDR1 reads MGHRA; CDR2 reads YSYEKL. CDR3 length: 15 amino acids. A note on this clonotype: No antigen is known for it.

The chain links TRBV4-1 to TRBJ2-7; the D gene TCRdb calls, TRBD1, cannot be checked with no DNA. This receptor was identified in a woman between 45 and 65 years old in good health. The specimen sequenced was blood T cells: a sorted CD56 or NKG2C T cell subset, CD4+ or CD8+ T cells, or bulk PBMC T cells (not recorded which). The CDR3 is CASSQPVDSSYEQYF.